This is a list of T cell receptor beta chains from one sample in a study of cytotoxic CD8 clonotypes in ibrutinib-treated CLL. The protocol was immunoSEQ multiplex PCR, while the TCRdb copy is restricted to in-frame clones and leaves out a portion. The sample holds some 50,000 clones; roughly 50% are singletons and the top ten take 20%. Source: PBMCs, taken after 24 months of ibrutinib treatment. The receptors derive from a human donor with chronic lymphocytic leukemia. Each CDR3 is given with its conserved first and last residue. D genes are given only for firm matches. For some rows the clone size is stated as once, few or many, or as a class when expanded; others skip it.

D	V	size	J	CDR3	DNA
.	TRBV10-2	.	TRBJ1-5	CASSESIRSQPQHF	TGCGCCAGCAGTGAGTCGATTAGGAGCCAGCCCCAGCATTTT
.	TRBV6-4	.	TRBJ1-1	CASSDRAGANTEAFF	TGTGCCAGCAGCGACCGGGCGGGGGCGAACACTGAAGCTTTCTTT
TRBD1	TRBV19	.	TRBJ2-4	CASRSTGTAKNIQYF	TGTGCCAGTAGAAGCACCGGGACAGCTAAAAACATTCAGTACTTC
.	TRBV7-8	.	TRBJ1-4	CASSLVGEKLFF	TGTGCCAGCAGCTTAGTAGGAGAAAAACTGTTTTTT
.	TRBV10-3	.	TRBJ2-3	CVISGPGKGGDTQYF	TGTGTCATCAGTGGACCGGGAAAGGGAGGAGATACGCAGTATTTT
TRBD1	TRBV10-2	.	TRBJ2-2	CASDRGANTGELFF	TGCGCCAGCGACAGGGGAGCGAACACCGGGGAGCTGTTTTTT
.	TRBV28	.	TRBJ2-3	CASNSGTGTQYF	TGTGCCAGCAATAGTGGGACGGGTACGCAGTATTTT
.	TRBV27	few	TRBJ2-2	CASSFTVDPGELFF	TGTGCCAGCAGTTTCACCGTGGACCCCGGGGAGCTGTTTTTT
.	TRBV6-5	few	TRBJ1-1	CASSYGPVTEAFF	TGTGCCAGCAGTTACGGGCCAGTCACTGAAGCTTTCTTT
.	TRBV6-1	few	TRBJ2-7	CASREYYEQYF	TGTGCCAGCAGGGAATACTACGAGCAGTACTTC
.	TRBV6-1	.	TRBJ1-1	CASSSTTRNTEAFF	TGTGCCAGCAGCTCCACGACACGGAACACTGAAGCTTTCTTT
.	TRBV11-3	once	TRBJ2-1	CASSLPIERPGYNEQFF	TGTGCCAGCAGCTTACCGATAGAACGACCCGGCTACAATGAGCAGTTCTTC
.	TRBV29-1	.	TRBJ2-5	CSVWQSRETQYF	TGCAGCGTTTGGCAGAGCAGGGAGACCCAGTACTTC
.	TRBV11-3	.	TRBJ2-2	CASSRNTGELFF	TGTGCCAGCAGCCGGAACACCGGGGAGCTGTTTTTT
.	TRBV14	.	TRBJ1-3	CASSQEVFEGNTIYF	TGTGCCAGCAGCCAAGAGGTTTTCGAGGGAAACACCATATATTTT
TRBD2	TRBV10-3	.	TRBJ2-2	CAISRRGTNTGELFF	TGTGCCATCAGTAGGCGGGGGACGAACACCGGGGAGCTGTTTTTT
.	TRBV6-1	.	TRBJ2-1	CASRWLGVTEQFF	TGTGCCAGCAGATGGTTGGGGGTGACTGAGCAGTTCTTC
TRBD1	TRBV11-2	.	TRBJ1-2	CASSSYDRASYGYTF	TGTGCCAGCAGCTCTTACGACAGGGCGTCGTATGGCTACACCTTC
.	TRBV27	few	TRBJ1-5	CASGQNSNQPQHF	TGTGCCAGCGGGCAAAACAGCAATCAGCCCCAGCATTTT
.	TRBV6-1	.	TRBJ2-2	CASTRPRTTGELFF	TGTGCCAGCACGAGGCCAAGAACAACCGGGGAGCTGTTTTTT
.	TRBV5-4	.	TRBJ2-1	CASSLSTVRPYNEQFF	TGTGCCAGCAGCTTGTCAACAGTGCGGCCCTACAATGAGCAGTTCTTC
.	TRBV11-2	few	TRBJ2-1	CASSSRDSVDEQFF	TGTGCCAGCAGCTCGCGGGACTCCGTCGATGAGCAGTTCTTC
TRBD2	TRBV27	few	TRBJ2-2	CASSLAGVTFTGELFF	TGTGCCAGCAGTTTGGCGGGGGTAACTTTTACCGGGGAGCTGTTTTTT
TRBD1	TRBV5-6	.	TRBJ2-7	CASSWGTGPYEQYF	TGTGCCAGCAGCTGGGGGACAGGGCCCTACGAGCAGTACTTC
.	TRBV6-5	.	TRBJ2-5	CASSYTDTPGETQYF	TGTGCCAGCAGTTACACGGACACACCAGGGGAGACCCAGTACTTC
.	TRBV28	.	TRBJ2-2	CASSHPFGQIGELFF	TGTGCCAGCAGTCATCCCTTTGGACAGATCGGGGAGCTGTTTTTT